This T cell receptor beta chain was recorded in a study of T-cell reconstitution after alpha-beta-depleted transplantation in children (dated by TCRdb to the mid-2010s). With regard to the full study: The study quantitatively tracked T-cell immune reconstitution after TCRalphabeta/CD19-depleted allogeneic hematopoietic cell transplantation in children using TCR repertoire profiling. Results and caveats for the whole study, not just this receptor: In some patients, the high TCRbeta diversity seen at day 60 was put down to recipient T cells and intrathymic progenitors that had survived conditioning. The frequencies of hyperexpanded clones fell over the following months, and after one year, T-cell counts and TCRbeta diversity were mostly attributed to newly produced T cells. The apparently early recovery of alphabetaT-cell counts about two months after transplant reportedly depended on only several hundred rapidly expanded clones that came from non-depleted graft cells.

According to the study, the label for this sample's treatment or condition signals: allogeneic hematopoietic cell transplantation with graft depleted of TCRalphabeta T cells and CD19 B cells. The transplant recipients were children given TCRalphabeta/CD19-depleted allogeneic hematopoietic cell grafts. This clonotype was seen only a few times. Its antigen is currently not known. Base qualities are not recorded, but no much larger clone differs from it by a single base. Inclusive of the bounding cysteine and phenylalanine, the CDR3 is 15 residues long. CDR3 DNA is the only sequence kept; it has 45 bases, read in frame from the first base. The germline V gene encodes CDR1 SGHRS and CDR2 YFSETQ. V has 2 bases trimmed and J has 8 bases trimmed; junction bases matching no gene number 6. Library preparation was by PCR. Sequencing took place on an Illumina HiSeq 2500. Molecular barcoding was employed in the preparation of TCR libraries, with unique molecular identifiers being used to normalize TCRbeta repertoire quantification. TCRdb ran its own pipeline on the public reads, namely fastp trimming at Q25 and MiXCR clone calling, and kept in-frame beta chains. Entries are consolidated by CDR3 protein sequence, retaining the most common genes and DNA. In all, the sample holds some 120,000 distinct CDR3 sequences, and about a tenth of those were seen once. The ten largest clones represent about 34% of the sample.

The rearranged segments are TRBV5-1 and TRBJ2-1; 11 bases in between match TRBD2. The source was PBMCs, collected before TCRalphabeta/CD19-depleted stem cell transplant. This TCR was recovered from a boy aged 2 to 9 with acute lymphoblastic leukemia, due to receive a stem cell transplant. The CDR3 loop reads CASSFETSGKDEQFF. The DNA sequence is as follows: TGCGCCAGCAGCTTCGAGACTAGCGGGAAGGATGAGCAGTTCTTC.